Below, 27 T cell receptor beta chains from the same sample are listed, as sequenced in a study of T-cell reconstitution after alpha-beta-depleted transplantation in children. Preparation of the TCRbeta library was carried out with unique molecular identifiers. TCRdb ran MiXCR on the PCR reads and lists one entry per CDR3 protein. The sample lists hundreds of thousands of distinct CDR3 sequences, about an eighth occurring once. Sequencing was performed on PBMCs, taken before TCRalphabeta/CD19-depleted stem cell transplant. The receptors shown here come from a girl aged 2-9 years with congenital amegakaryocytic thrombocytopenia, due to receive a stem cell transplant.

The V and J genes are TRBV3-1 and TRBJ2-1, with 8 bases aligning to TRBD2. The germline CDR1 and CDR2 sequences are LGHDT and YNNKEL (reference sequence). The CDR3 has 16 amino acids. The trim removed 0 bases at V and 2 bases at J, leaving 3 bases unmatched. CDR3 sequence reads: CASSQDGLATYNEQFF. CDR3 DNA sequence: TGTGCCAGCAGCCAAGACGGACTAGCTACCTACAATGAGCAGTTCTTC.

In its sample, this clonotype was seen many times. The V and J genes are TRBV20-1 and TRBJ1-2; 11 nucleotides line up with TRBD1. V trimming: 4 bases; J trimming: 7 bases; junction bases outside the gene matches: 5. This CDR3 contains 13 residues. Germline CDR1 is DFQATT and CDR2 is SNEGSKA (reference sequence). The CDR3 DNA reads TGCAGTGCTAAGGGGACAGGGGGAGGTGGCTACACCTTC. Its protein is CSAKGTGGGGYTF.

There are a few counts of this clonotype. The rearrangement joins TRBV20-1 to TRBJ1-5, with no clear D. Trimming removed 3 bases from V and 2 bases from J, with 8 bases in between. This CDR3 has 13 amino acids. In germline, CDR1 is DFQATT, CDR2 SNEGSKA (reference sequence). The CDR3 sequence: CSARLAGNQPQHF. CDR3 nucleotide sequence: TGCAGTGCTAGGCTGGCAGGCAATCAGCCCCAGCATTTT.

This clonotype came up many times. This chain joins TRBV12-3 or TRBV12-4 and TRBJ2-5, with D maybe TRBD2 (6 bases). The CDR3 runs to 15 residues. The V and J ends lost 1 base and 2 bases respectively, with 11 bases between them. As DNA, the CDR3 is TGTGCCAGCAGTTTAGTTGGTGGGACTCAAGAGACCCAGTACTTC. Its protein is CASSLVGGTQETQYF.

This clonotype occurred many times. The rearrangement uses TRBV12-3 or TRBV12-4 and TRBJ2-2, with a possible D match to TRBD2 (5 bases). V was clipped by 8 bases and J by 4 bases, with 5 bases between them. The CDR3 consists of 11 residues. CDR3 bases: TGTGCCAGCGAGGGCACCGGGGAGCTGTTTTTT. Its protein product is CASEGTGELFF.

This clonotype occurred a few times. V and J are TRBV29-1 and TRBJ2-5; D unresolved. The CDR3 spans 15 residues. The ends were cut back, 0 bases at V and 2 bases at J, with 13 bases in the middle. Germline lookup yields CDR1 SQVTM and CDR2 ANQGSEA. CDR3 DNA sequence: TGCAGCGTTGAAGACCCGCAGCAAGAACAAGAGACCCAGTACTTC. Translated, it gives CSVEDPQQEQETQYF.

This clonotype was detected many times. The chain employs TRBV20-1 and TRBJ2-5, with 7 bases that match TRBD2. Germline CDR1 is DFQATT and CDR2 is SNEGSKA (reference sequence). The CDR3 extends over 16 amino acids. Germline trimming cut 0 bases from V and 4 bases from J; bases unmatched to any gene: 11. CDR3 sequence: CSARDPASGIGETQYF. The DNA for the CDR3 is TGCAGTGCTAGAGATCCGGCAAGCGGGATTGGAGAGACCCAGTACTTC.

At least ten counts were recorded for this clonotype. The chain is built from TRBV7-2 and TRBJ2-3; D gene uncertain. V shed 3 bases and J shed 2 bases, with 9 bases lying between them. The length of the CDR3 is 14 residues. Germline V lookup: CDR1 SGHTA, CDR2 FQGNSA. The CDR3 is CASSFFGNTDTQYF. CDR3 sequence (DNA): TGTGCCAGCAGCTTTTTTGGGAACACAGATACGCAGTATTTT.

The table lists this clonotype with a few counts. The rearrangement uses TRBV27 and TRBJ2-7, with D unresolved. Trimming stripped 2 bases from V and 3 bases from J, with 17 bases between. CDR3 length equals 16 residues. CDR1 and CDR2 from the germline V gene are MNHEY and SMNVEV (reference sequence). The chain's CDR3 is CASSLLSGPQIYEQYF. CDR3 nucleotides: TGTGCCAGCAGTTTACTGTCGGGTCCCCAGATCTACGAGCAGTACTTC.

The chain carries TRBV5-1 and TRBJ2-1, with D perhaps matching TRBD2 (6 bases). The CDR3 has 18 residues. V was clipped by 4 bases and J by 4 bases, with 24 bases between them. Germline V lookup: CDR1 SGHRS, CDR2 YFSETQ. Written as DNA, the CDR3 is TGCGCCAGCAGCACCCCCCAAGGGGAACGGGAGTGGTACAATGAGCAGTTCTTC. Translated, it gives CASSTPQGEREWYNEQFF.

This rearrangement joins TRBV7-2 to TRBJ2-7; maybe TRBD2 (5 bases). Germline V gene data show CDR1 as SGHTA and CDR2 as FQGNSA. With 2 bases removed from V and 2 bases from J, the gap between germline ends came to 7 bases. The CDR3 length is 13 residues. The DNA for the CDR3 is TGTGCCAGCAGCTTATGGACTCCCTACGAGCAGTACTTC. It encodes CASSLWTPYEQYF.

This clonotype was seen ten or more times. V gene TRBV12-3 or TRBV12-4 combines with J gene TRBJ2-1; D not certain. V shed 2 bases and J shed 5 bases, with 7 bases lying between them. This CDR3 has 13 amino acids. CDR3 bases: TGTGCCAGCAGTTTAATCGGTCACAATGAGCAGTTCTTC. This encodes CASSLIGHNEQFF.

This chain links TRBV7-3 with TRBJ2-3, with 9 bases that match TRBD2. This CDR3 spans 17 amino acids. Trimming removed 4 bases from V and 0 bases from J; junction bases left unmatched: 8. The germline V gene has CDR1 SGHTA and CDR2 FQGTGA. The CDR3 bases are TGTGCCAGCAGCTATGCCGGCGGGAGGGATAGCACAGATACGCAGTATTTT. Protein sequence: CASSYAGGRDSTDTQYF.

This clonotype was counted between two and nine times. The genes are TRBV11-3 and TRBJ2-3, with 8 bases identical to TRBD1. This CDR3 contains 15 residues. The junction had 15 bases not matched to a gene; V was cut back by 5 bases and J by 11 bases. From germline, CDR1 is SGHNT and CDR2 YENEEA. CDR3 protein: CASSEGQGVYREQYF. Written as DNA, the CDR3 is TGTGCCAGCAGCGAAGGACAGGGTGTATATCGTGAGCAGTATTTT.

This clonotype was counted between two and nine times. The junction departs from germline at one end; a sequencing error may be responsible. The chain has TRBV20-1 and TRBJ2-2, with TRBD2 identical over 12 bases. Germline assignment: CDR1 DFQATT and CDR2 SNEGSKA (reference sequence). CDR3 size: 17 residues. CDR3 residues: CCATRLAGVSDTGELFF. The CDR3, as DNA: TGCTGTGCTACCCGACTAGCGGGAGTATCAGACACCGGGGAGCTGTTTTTT.

This clonotype was detected only a few times. V and J are TRBV5-1 and TRBJ2-7; 8 bases map to TRBD1. CDR3 length: 20 residues. CDR1 and CDR2 (germline): SGHRS, YFSETQ. Germline trimming cut 2 bases from V and 2 bases from J; bases unmatched to any gene: 21. The CDR3 coding sequence is TGCGCCAGCAGCTTTGGACAGGGAATGGACTTATGGGGTAGGGCCTACGAGCAGTACTTC. Its protein is CASSFGQGMDLWGRAYEQYF.

This clonotype was counted ten times or more. The chain employs TRBV7-2 and TRBJ2-1, with 11 bases that match TRBD2. The V segment lost 4 bases and the J segment 8 bases; nucleotides outside the gene matches: 7. CDR3 length equals 15 residues. CDR1 and CDR2 from the germline V gene are SGHTA and FQGNSA. CDR3 in DNA: TGTGCCAGCAGCTCAGGACTAGCGGGTAGACATGAGCAGTTCTTC. The encoded protein is CASSSGLAGRHEQFF. The full variable domain, rest sourced from reference TRBV7-2 and TRBJ2-1, is GAGVSQSPSNKVTEKGKDVELRCDPISGHTALYWYRQSLGQGLEFLIYFQGNSAPDKSGLPSDRFSAERTGGSVSTLTIQRTQQEDSAVYLCASSSGLAGRHEQFFGPGTRLTVL.

The chain couples TRBV30 to TRBJ2-5; 8 nucleotides align to TRBD1. Germline V gives CDR1 GTSNPN, CDR2 SVGIG (reference sequence). This CDR3 comprises 15 residues. Trimming removed 0 bases from V and 5 bases from J; junction bases left unmatched: 8. CDR3 in DNA: TGTGCCTGGAGTGTGTCAGGGGGCGTTGGGGAGACCCAGTACTTC. Translation gives CAWSVSGGVGETQYF.

This clonotype came up many times. The rearrangement links TRBV29-1 to TRBJ1-1; D is undetermined. Germline loops: CDR1 SQVTM, CDR2 ANQGSEA. Between the trimmed V and J ends, which lost 0 bases and 5 bases, there was a span of 10 bases. This CDR3 is 13 amino acids long. For the CDR3, the DNA is TGCAGCGTTGAAGATCGGAGGTATACTGAAGCTTTCTTT. It specifies CSVEDRRYTEAFF.

This clonotype has ten or more counts. CDR3 coding DNA: TGCAGCAACCTCGCTGGGAATGAGCAGTTCTTC. Its translation is CSNLAGNEQFF. This chain links TRBV29-1 with TRBJ2-1; no clear D. The CDR3 consists of 11 residues. The germline V gene has CDR1 SQVTM and CDR2 ANQGSEA. V lost 8 bases to trimming and J lost 7 bases, with 12 bases between them.

This clonotype has a handful of counts. The germline gene is not matched at one end of the junction; a read error may be the cause. The chain combines TRBV6-5 with TRBJ1-2; D gene uncertain. In germline, CDR1 is MNHEY, CDR2 SVGAGI. This CDR3 comprises 13 residues. The CDR3 sequence: CASSYSVGVRKFF. The CDR3 DNA follows: TGTGCCAGCAGTTACTCCGTTGGTGTCCGTAAATTCTTC.

The chain recombines TRBV12-3 or TRBV12-4 with TRBJ2-5; D not certain. The CDR3 is made up of 16 amino acids. The V end was cut by 4 bases, the J end by 5 bases, with 20 bases between. The CDR3 protein is CASSSGQTPVFETQYF. The CDR3 DNA reads TGTGCCAGCAGTTCTGGTCAGACACCGGTTTTCGAGACCCAGTACTTC.

This clonotype was recorded many times. The chain employs TRBV5-1 and TRBJ1-3; D gene ambiguous. The ends were cut back, 4 bases at V and 0 bases at J, with 14 bases in the middle. The CDR3 extends over 16 amino acids. CDR1 and CDR2 from the germline V gene are SGHRS and YFSETQ. The CDR3 nucleotides read TGCGCCAGCAGCCCCCTCTCTGTAAGCTCTGGAAACACCATATATTTT. Translated: CASSPLSVSSGNTIYF.

This clonotype was counted only a few times. The rearrangement uses TRBV4-1 and TRBJ1-2, with 10 bases identical to TRBD1. Germline assignment: CDR1 MGHRA and CDR2 YSYEKL. The V and J ends lost 1 base and 0 bases, in that order; junction bases with no gene match: 5. The CDR3 is 17 residues long. The CDR3 DNA sequence: TGCGCCAGCAGCCAAGTCGGACAGGGGGTCCCTAACTATGGCTACACCTTC. Its protein product is CASSQVGQGVPNYGYTF.

This clonotype was seen ten or more times. The chain employs TRBV20-1 and TRBJ2-1; 14 bases agree with TRBD2. After removal of 6 bases from V and 4 bases from J, the junction contained 11 bases not matched to a gene. This CDR3 is 17 amino acids long. From germline, CDR1 is DFQATT and CDR2 SNEGSKA (reference sequence). For the CDR3, the DNA is TGCAGTGCCCAGACTAGCGGGAGGGACCTTCTATACAATGAGCAGTTCTTC. Protein: CSAQTSGRDLLYNEQFF.

The V call is TRBV7-2, the J call TRBJ2-7; 7 bases agree with TRBD2. Germline assignment: CDR1 SGHTA and CDR2 FQGNSA. The CDR3 is 15 amino acids. The V and J ends lost 1 base and 5 bases, in that order; junction bases with no gene match: 8. The CDR3 nucleotides are TGTGCCAGCAGCTTAGTCGCGGGAGCGCGGAACGAGCAGTACTTC. Translated: CASSLVAGARNEQYF.

This clonotype has a handful of counts. The CDR3 DNA reads as TGTGCCAGCAGTTTAGGGCAGCCCAAACAAAGAATACAGCCCCAGCATTTT. It yields the protein CASSLGQPKQRIQPQHF. The V and J genes are TRBV12-3 or TRBV12-4 and TRBJ1-5; D is unresolved. CDR3 size: 17 residues. Trimming left V 1 base short and J 7 bases short, with 20 bases between.